A selection of T cell receptor beta chains follows, all from one sample in a study of T cell responses to AZD1222 COVID-19 vaccine. Here immunoSEQ multiplex PCR was the method, and the copy in TCRdb shows in-frame clones only, minus some. The sample yields 110,000 to 150,000 clones, about 93% seen once. Sequences were derived from peripheral blood, sampled on day 0 of AZD1222 vaccination. Every receptor here comes from an adult in good health. CDR3s include the opening cysteine and the closing phenylalanine or tryptophan. Each record gives: clone size, J gene, V gene, D gene, CDR3 protein, CDR3 DNA. D genes are given only for firm matches. Size is omitted from some rows. Given values are once, few, many or a class for expanded clones.

-	TRBJ2-2	TRBV5-1	-	CASSLVPGVESGELFF	TGCGCCAGCAGCTTGGTTCCAGGGGTGGAATCCGGGGAGCTGTTTTTT
few	TRBJ2-7	TRBV10-3	TRBD2	CAISERLSAGGEDSSYEQYF	TGTGCCATCAGTGAGAGGTTATCGGCGGGAGGCGAGGATAGCTCCTACGAGCAGTACTTC
-	TRBJ2-1	TRBV5-1	TRBD2	CASSVVAGEDNEQFF	TGCGCCAGCAGCGTTGTAGCGGGAGAGGACAATGAGCAGTTCTTC
-	TRBJ2-2	TRBV12-3/TRBV12-4	-	CASSLLNGELFF	TGTGCCAGCAGTCTGCTCAACGGGGAGCTGTTTTTT
-	TRBJ1-4	TRBV30	-	CAWSTDRNEKLFF	TGTGCCTGGAGTACGGATAGAAATGAAAAACTGTTTTTT
few	TRBJ2-3	TRBV29-1	TRBD2	CSVRPGLAGGTGDTDTQYF	TGCAGCGTTCGTCCCGGGCTAGCGGGAGGGACGGGGGACACGGATACGCAGTATTTT
-	TRBJ1-2	TRBV5-1	-	CASSLGSGVNYGYTF	TGCGCCAGCAGCTTGGGTTCAGGGGTGAACTATGGCTACACCTTC
-	TRBJ1-1	TRBV6-5	-	CASKWGRGTEAFF	TGTGCCAGCAAATGGGGGAGAGGTACTGAAGCTTTCTTT
few	TRBJ1-2	TRBV9	-	CASRGTSYGYTF	TGTGCCAGCAGGGGGACGTCTTATGGCTACACCTTC
-	TRBJ2-1	TRBV7-9	TRBD2	CASSFLLGTSDLSYNEQFF	TGTGCCAGCAGCTTTTTACTCGGGACTAGCGACCTCTCCTACAATGAGCAGTTCTTC
-	TRBJ2-5	TRBV19	-	CASSNFGETQYF	TGTGCCAGTAGTAATTTTGGTGAGACCCAGTACTTC
-	TRBJ2-7	TRBV9	-	CASSPSQASYEQYF	TGTGCCAGCAGCCCGTCACAGGCATCCTACGAGCAGTACTTC
few	TRBJ2-3	TRBV3-1/TRBV3-2	-	CASSQQGSLMDTQYF	TGTGCCAGCAGCCAACAGGGGAGCTTAATGGATACGCAGTATTTT
-	TRBJ2-5	TRBV5-8	-	CASSPRGRGLETQYF	TGTGCCAGCAGCCCCAGGGGTAGGGGACTAGAGACCCAGTACTTC
-	TRBJ2-7	TRBV28	-	CASRPERIPYEQYF	TGTGCCAGCAGGCCAGAACGGATTCCCTACGAGCAGTACTTC